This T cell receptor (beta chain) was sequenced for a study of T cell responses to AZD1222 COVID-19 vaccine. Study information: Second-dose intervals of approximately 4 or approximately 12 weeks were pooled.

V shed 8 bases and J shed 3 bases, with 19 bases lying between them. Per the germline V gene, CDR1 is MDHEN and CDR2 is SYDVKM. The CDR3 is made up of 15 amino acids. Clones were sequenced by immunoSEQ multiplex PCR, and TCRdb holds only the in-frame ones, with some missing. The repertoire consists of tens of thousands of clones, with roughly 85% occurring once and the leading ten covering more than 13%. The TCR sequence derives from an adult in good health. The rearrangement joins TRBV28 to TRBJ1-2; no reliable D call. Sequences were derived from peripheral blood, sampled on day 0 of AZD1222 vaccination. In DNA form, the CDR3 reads TGTGCCAGCCACGGCTCCACAATAGGGCACTATGGCTACACCTTC. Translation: CASHGSTIGHYGYTF.